This record covers a single T cell receptor (beta chain). Random hexamers were used to reverse transcribe roughly 0.5 to 1 ug of RNA. Amplification of TCR beta CDR3 by immunoSEQ multiplex PCR spanned 54 Vbeta and 13 Jbeta. MiXCR, run by TCRdb on the immunoSEQ multiplex PCR reads, gives a single entry per CDR3 protein. The sample carries 150,000 to 200,000 distinct CDR3 sequences, 90% to 95% recorded once. V lost 4 bases, J lost 8 bases, and 22 bases lay in between. There are 16 residues in the CDR3. The germline CDR1 and CDR2 sequences are SGDLS and YYNGEE. This entry is derived from a study of CD8 T cells in Susac syndrome.

Sequencing was performed on CD4+ T cells from PBMCs. This rearrangement joins TRBV9 to TRBJ2-1; D is perhaps TRBD1 or TRBD2 (6 bases each). The clonotype comes from a human donor with Susac syndrome. The CDR3 reads CASSLSGAMRSDEQFF. The CDR3 DNA is TGTGCCAGCAGCTTATCGGGGGCAATGAGGTCCGATGAGCAGTTCTTC.